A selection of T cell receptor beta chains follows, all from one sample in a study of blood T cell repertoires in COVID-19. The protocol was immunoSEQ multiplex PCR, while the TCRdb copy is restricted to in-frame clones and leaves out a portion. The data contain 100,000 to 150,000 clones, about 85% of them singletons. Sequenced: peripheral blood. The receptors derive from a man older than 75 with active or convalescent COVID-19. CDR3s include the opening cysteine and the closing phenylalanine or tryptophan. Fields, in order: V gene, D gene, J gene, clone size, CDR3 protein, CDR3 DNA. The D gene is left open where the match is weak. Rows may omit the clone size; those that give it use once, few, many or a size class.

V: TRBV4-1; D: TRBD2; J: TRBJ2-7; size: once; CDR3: CASSQAAGGPGYEQYF; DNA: TGCGCCAGCAGCCAAGCGGCGGGGGGGCCAGGCTACGAGCAGTACTTC
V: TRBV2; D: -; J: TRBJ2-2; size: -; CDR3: CASSVSTRARAIGELFF; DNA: TGTGCCAGCAGTGTCTCTACAAGGGCCAGGGCGATCGGGGAGCTGTTTTTT
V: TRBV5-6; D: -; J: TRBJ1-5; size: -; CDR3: CASSVRGQPQHF; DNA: TGTGCCAGCAGCGTAAGGGGCCAGCCCCAGCATTTT
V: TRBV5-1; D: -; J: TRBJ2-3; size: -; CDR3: CASSRSGGGTDTQYF; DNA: TGCGCCAGCAGCCGTAGCGGAGGGGGCACAGATACGCAGTATTTT
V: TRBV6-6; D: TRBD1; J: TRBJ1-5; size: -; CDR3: CASSSPSGQRNQPQHF; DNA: TGTGCCAGCAGTTCCCCTTCGGGACAGAGGAATCAGCCCCAGCATTTT
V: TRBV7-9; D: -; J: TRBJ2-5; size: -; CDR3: CASSRAGALQQETQYF; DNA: TGTGCCAGCAGTCGGGCGGGGGCCCTCCAACAAGAGACCCAGTACTTC
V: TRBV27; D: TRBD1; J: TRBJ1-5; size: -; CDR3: CASREAAGGGNQPQHF; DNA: TGTGCCAGCAGAGAGGCGGCAGGGGGAGGCAATCAGCCCCAGCATTTT
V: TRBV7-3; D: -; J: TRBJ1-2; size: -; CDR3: CASSSGRFWHRALKGYGYTF; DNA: TGTGCCAGCAGCTCGGGTAGGTTCTGGCACAGGGCCCTAAAGGGCTATGGCTACACCTTC
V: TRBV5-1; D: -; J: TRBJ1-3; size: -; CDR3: CASSAQGSGNTIYF; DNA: TGCGCCAGCAGCGCCCAGGGGTCTGGAAACACCATATATTTT
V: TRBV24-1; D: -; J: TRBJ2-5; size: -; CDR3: CATSDQSETQYF; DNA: TGTGCCACCAGTGACCAGTCAGAGACCCAGTACTTC
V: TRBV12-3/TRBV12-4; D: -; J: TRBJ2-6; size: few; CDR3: CASSLGGANVLTF; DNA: TGTGCCAGCAGTTTGGGCGGGGCCAACGTCCTGACTTTC
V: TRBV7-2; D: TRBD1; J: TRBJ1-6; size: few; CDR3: CASSSVPGTENSPLHF; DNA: TGTGCCAGCAGCTCCGTCCCCGGGACAGAAAATTCACCCCTCCACTTT
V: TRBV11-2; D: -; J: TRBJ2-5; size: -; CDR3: CASSLFGTPEETQYF; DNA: TGTGCCAGCAGCTTATTTGGGACTCCAGAAGAGACCCAGTACTTC
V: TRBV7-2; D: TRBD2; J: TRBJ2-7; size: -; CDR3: CASSLDPGTSGRAGEQYF; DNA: TGTGCCAGCAGCTTAGACCCCGGGACTAGCGGGAGGGCCGGAGAGCAGTACTTC
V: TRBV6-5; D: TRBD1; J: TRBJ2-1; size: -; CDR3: CASSYGTVAGEQFF; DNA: TGTGCCAGCAGTTACGGGACAGTCGCCGGAGAGCAGTTCTTC
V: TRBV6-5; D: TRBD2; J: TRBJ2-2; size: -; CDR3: CATFRGGPNTGELFF; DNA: TGTGCCACCTTTCGCGGGGGGCCGAACACCGGGGAGCTGTTTTTT
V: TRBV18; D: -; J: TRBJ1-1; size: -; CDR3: CASFTTGGRVTEAFF; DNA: TGTGCCAGCTTCACCACGGGGGGGAGGGTGACTGAAGCTTTCTTT
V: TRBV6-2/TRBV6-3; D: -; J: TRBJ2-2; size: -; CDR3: CASSYGGARGELFF; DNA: TGTGCCAGCAGTTATGGGGGCGCGAGGGGGGAGCTGTTTTTT
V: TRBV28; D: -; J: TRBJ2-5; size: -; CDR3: CASSFQGQETQYF; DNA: TGTGCCAGCAGTTTCCAGGGACAAGAGACCCAGTACTTC
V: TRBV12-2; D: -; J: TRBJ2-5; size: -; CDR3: CASRLAETGSQETQYF; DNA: TGTGCAAGTCGCTTAGCCGAGACAGGGTCCCAAGAGACCCAGTACTTC
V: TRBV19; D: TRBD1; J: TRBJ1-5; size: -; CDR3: CASSGTGGRGIGQPQHF; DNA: TGTGCCAGTAGCGGGACAGGGGGCCGGGGAATCGGTCAGCCCCAGCATTTT
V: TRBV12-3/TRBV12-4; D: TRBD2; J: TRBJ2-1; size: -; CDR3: CASSGLAGDPFF; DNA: TGTGCCAGCAGCGGACTAGCGGGAGACCCGTTCTTC
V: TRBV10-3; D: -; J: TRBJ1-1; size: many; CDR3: CAISEGGVMNTEAFF; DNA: TGTGCCATCAGTGAGGGGGGGGTGATGAACACTGAAGCTTTCTTT
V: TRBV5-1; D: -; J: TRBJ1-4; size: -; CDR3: CASSLAAGDPRLFF; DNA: TGCGCCAGCAGCTTGGCGGCAGGGGATCCCCGCTTGTTTTTT
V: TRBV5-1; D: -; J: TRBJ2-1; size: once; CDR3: CASSLAGNNEQFF; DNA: TGCGCCAGCAGCTTGGCCGGGAACAATGAGCAGTTCTTC
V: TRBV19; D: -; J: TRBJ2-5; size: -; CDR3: CASSGLGETQYF; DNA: TGTGCCAGTAGTGGACTGGGGGAGACCCAGTACTTC
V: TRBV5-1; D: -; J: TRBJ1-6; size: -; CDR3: CASSLGQVTSPLHF; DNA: TGCGCCAGCAGCTTGGGGCAAGTTACTTCACCCCTCCACTTT
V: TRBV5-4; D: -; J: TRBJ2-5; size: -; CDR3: CASSPKTEGETQYF; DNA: TGTGCCAGCAGCCCAAAAACCGAGGGAGAGACCCAGTACTTC